This TCR beta chain was profiled in a study of blood T cell repertoires in COVID-19. This table comes from immunoSEQ multiplex PCR, and its TCRdb copy is limited to in-frame clones, with some not included. The sample contains roughly 440,000 clones, 88% of which appear only once. V lost 2 bases, J lost 8 bases, and 6 bases stayed unmatched. Germline CDR1 is SGHTA and CDR2 is FQGTGA. This CDR3 is built from 14 residues. Patients of the Seattle cohort, enrolled during active infection, were followed longitudinally. The receptor was derived from a woman aged 50 to 60 with COVID-19, enrolled during active disease. The sequenced sample consisted of peripheral blood. This rearrangement joins TRBV7-3 to TRBJ1-2; 9 bases align to TRBD1. CDR3 loop: CASSLGDRASGYTF. CDR3 sequence (DNA): TGTGCCAGCAGCTTAGGGGACAGGGCCAGCGGCTACACCTTC.